This record looks at one T cell receptor beta chain sequence and its context. Its matching antigen is unknown. Germline V CDR1 and CDR2: KGHSH, LQKENI. This CDR3 has 13 amino acids. V lost 2 bases and J 5 bases, leaving 9 bases between the germline ends. This entry is derived from a study of T cell responses to AZD1222 COVID-19 vaccine. Study-level points and caveats: The number of AZD1222 recipients seropositive at baseline was only five or six. CD4 TCRs linked to vaccination spanned spike, dominating at 160-218 and 743-854. Nearly half of spike-specific TCRs reportedly target variant regions that are unmutated in the B.1.351 and B.1.1.7 variants. Without day 14 samples, only post-peak T cell repertoires were studied.

Only in-frame clones appear in the TCRdb table, and some are missing; sequencing was by immunoSEQ multiplex PCR. The repertoire holds 150,000 to 200,000 clones, with roughly nine tenths as singletons. The source of this sequence is an adult in good health. This rearrangement joins TRBV18 to TRBJ1-1; D gene unclear. Sequenced here: peripheral blood, sampled on day 0 of AZD1222 vaccination. In nucleotides, the CDR3 is TGTGCCAGCTCACCAGACTGGGGTACTGAAGCTTTCTTT. This translates into CASSPDWGTEAFF.